This entry describes one TCR beta chain. The antigen remains unidentified. This record belongs to a study of cytotoxic CD8 clonotypes in ibrutinib-treated CLL. As for the study in general: The sample average was approximately 260,000 productive templates and 85,000 to 95,000 productive rearrangements.

The study's findings and limits: Sampling times, which were not matched between the groups, differed between sustained-remission patients and progressing patients.

The CDR3 contains 17 residues. CDR1 is LNHDA, CDR2 SQIVND, per germline (reference sequence). The junction had 11 bases not matched to a gene; V was cut back by 6 bases and J by 0 bases. Sequencing was designed to attain a depth spanning 1 in 200,000 to 1 in 1 million T cells. Produced via immunoSEQ multiplex PCR; TCRdb's table is partial and in-frame only. The data contain around 140,000 clones, roughly 80% of them seen just once; the ten biggest clones take up around 30%. As input for TCR beta libraries, approximately 2 micrograms of genomic DNA came from cryopreserved PBMCs. The chain links TRBV19 to TRBJ2-3, with TRBD2 matching 8 bases. The source was PBMCs, collected after 12 months of ibrutinib treatment. The TCR comes from a human donor with chronic lymphocytic leukemia. The CDR3 sequence: CASSRGGPGASTDTQYF. Written as DNA, the CDR3 is TGTGCCAGTAGCCGGGGGGGTCCGGGAGCTAGCACAGATACGCAGTATTTT.